This TCR beta chain was recorded in a study of siplizumab effects on memory and regulatory T cells. Study observations and caveats: Alloreactive sequences tracing back to unstimulated CD4+ memory cells fell significantly with siplizumab. There were only a minor fraction of alloreactive clones that mapped to unstimulated subsets. No naive or memory phenotype could be assigned to roughly 80-95% of proliferating clones. Naive T cells seemed more diverse than memory cells; they also seemed major alloresponse contributors.

TCRdb's table, derived via immunoSEQ multiplex PCR, lists solely in-frame clones and lacks some. The table lists approximately 100,000 clones, around 90% of them singletons, with 12% in the top ten. The germline CDR1 and CDR2 sequences are SGHRS and YFSETQ. The CDR3 totals 13 residues. As to this clone: Its matching antigen is unknown. A read error may account for a junction end that differs from germline.

This chain uses TRBV5-1 with TRBJ2-2; TRBD2 is a possible D gene (5 bases). The origin of this receptor is a human donor in good health. The sample consisted of non-Treg CD4+ T cells sorted from blood. For the CDR3, the DNA is TGCGCCAGCAGCTTGTTTTCCGCCGGGGAGCGGTTTTTT. It codes for CASSLFSAGERFF.